This TCR beta chain was sequenced during a study of cytomegalovirus exposure and HLA in healthy donors. General observations from the study: Earlier analysis found most TCR beta V segments productive about 87% or about 30% of the time.

A word on this clone: The antigen is undetermined.

Researchers ran the PCR with 60 Vbeta and 13 Jbeta primers. The data were produced by immunoSEQ multiplex PCR, yet TCRdb's version contains in-frame clones alone and is incomplete. Of 150,000 to 200,000 clones in the sample, under 9.5% were seen once. The CDR3 has 14 amino acids. V lost 4 bases and J lost 8; bases outside the gene matches: 9. CDR1 and CDR2 (germline): SGDLS, YYNGEE. The chain has TRBV9 and TRBJ2-1; 7 bases agree with TRBD2. Sequencing used PBMCs. This receptor was taken from a woman under 40 in good health and CMV-seropositive. DNA for the CDR3: TGTGCCAGCAGCACCCAGACTAGCTCGCATGAGCAGTTCTTC. Translated, it gives CASSTQTSSHEQFF.